The 14 T cell receptor beta chains given below trace back to one sample, sequenced in a study of T cell repertoires in cytomegalovirus infection. Their antigens are not known. MiXCR was run by TCRdb on the reads, yielding one entry per CDR3 protein. The table shows roughly 990,000 distinct CDR3 sequences, with roughly 31% occurring only once. Sequenced here: cultured CD8+ T cells from PBMCs, sampled from culture after CMV antigen stimulation. Source of these receptors: a human donor in good health (CMV status not recorded). Some clones in this sample may be carry-over from other donors' samples.

The table lists this clonotype with a few counts. The chain carries TRBV27 and TRBJ1-6; D is ambiguous. The CDR3 spans 14 residues. Trimming pared 5 bases from V and 9 bases from J, leaving 14 bases between. Germline CDR1 MNHEY, CDR2 SMNVEV (reference sequence). CDR3 DNA: TGTGCCAGCAGTCTAGCGCAGTCCCGTTCACCCCTCCACTTT. As protein: CASSLAQSRSPLHF.

This clonotype was counted many times. Written as DNA, the CDR3 is TGTGCCAGCAGGGGACTAGCGGGGAACACCGGGGAGCTGTTTTTT. Translating it yields CASRGLAGNTGELFF. V gene TRBV5-6 combines with J gene TRBJ2-2, with 12 positions matching TRBD2. The J segment lost 1 base and the V segment lost 5 bases, leaving 0 bases of the junction unmatched. The CDR3 has 15 residues. CDR1 and CDR2 (germline): SGHDT, YYEEEE.

V and J are TRBV6-1 and TRBJ1-1; D is unresolved. V lost 3 bases and J 2 bases, leaving 10 bases between the germline ends. Germline CDR1 MNHNS, CDR2 SASEGT. The CDR3 totals 14 residues. The CDR3 loop is CASSEWQPNTEAFF. The CDR3 nucleotides read TGTGCCAGCAGTGAGTGGCAGCCTAACACTGAAGCTTTCTTT.

This clonotype was observed at least ten times. The chain carries TRBV7-2 and TRBJ1-6; D is unclear. CDR1 and CDR2 from the germline V gene are SGHTA and FQGNSA. This CDR3 has 17 amino acids. The V end was cut by 5 bases, the J end by 1 base, with 15 bases between. CDR3 DNA: TGTGCCAGCAGCGAGAGGTTAATCTTGTCCTATAATTCACCCCTCCACTTT. This encodes CASSERLILSYNSPLHF.

This clonotype came up many times. This chain links TRBV11-1 with TRBJ2-5, with TRBD1 as a possible D gene (6 bases). The CDR3 has 13 amino acids. Germline CDR1 reads SGHAT; CDR2 reads FQDESV (reference sequence). V lost 5 bases and J 5 bases, leaving 12 bases between the germline ends. The chain's CDR3 is CASSLGGSETQYF. For the CDR3, the DNA is TGTGCCAGCAGCCTAGGGGGAAGCGAGACCCAGTACTTC.

The V gene is TRBV4-3, the J gene TRBJ1-2, with D hard to call. Trimming removed 0 bases at V and 2 bases at J, with 10 bases between. The CDR3 is 15 amino acids. Germline CDR1 LGHNA, CDR2 YSLEER. The CDR3 loop is CASSQDRATNYGYTF. CDR3 nucleotides: TGCGCCAGCAGCCAAGATAGGGCAACCAACTATGGCTACACCTTC.

The table lists this clonotype with a few counts. This sequence joins TRBV4-1 and TRBJ2-7; 10 bases line up with TRBD1. Germline CDR1 is MGHRA and CDR2 is YSYEKL. The CDR3 length is 14 residues. V lost 2 bases and J lost 7; bases outside the gene matches: 5. CDR3 nucleotide sequence: TGCGCCAGCAGCCAAAGACAGGGGGCGACGGAGCAGTACTTC. This codes for CASSQRQGATEQYF.

At least ten counts were recorded for this clonotype. The chain has TRBV6-4 and TRBJ2-1; D unresolved. The CDR3 runs 15 residues. V was trimmed by 0 bases and J by 1 base, leaving 7 bases between them. The germline V gene has CDR1 MRHNA and CDR2 SNTAGT. CDR3 amino acids: CASSDSKLSYNEQFF. DNA for the CDR3: TGTGCCAGCAGTGACTCGAAATTATCCTACAATGAGCAGTTCTTC.

V is TRBV27 and J is TRBJ1-6; 7 nucleotides align to TRBD1. The length of the CDR3 is 16 residues. Germline V gene lookup returns CDR1 MNHEY and CDR2 SMNVEV (reference sequence). The V gene end was trimmed by 5 bases and the J gene end by 4 bases; junction bases not matched to a gene: 8. The CDR3 spells CASSPGDSRYNSPLHF. In DNA, the CDR3 is TGTGCCAGCAGTCCCGGGGACAGCCGTTATAATTCACCCCTCCACTTT.

The chain has TRBV7-9 and TRBJ1-1; perhaps TRBD1 as D (5 bases). The germline gives CDR1 SEHNR, CDR2 FQNEAQ (reference sequence). Trimming took 5 bases from V and 0 from J, leaving 13 bases between them. The CDR3 runs to 15 residues. The CDR3 sequence is CASSPLTEMNTEAFF. DNA for the CDR3: TGTGCCAGCAGCCCCCTGACAGAGATGAACACTGAAGCTTTCTTT.

This clonotype was seen a handful of times. This chain joins TRBV5-8 and TRBJ2-6; D gene uncertain. There are 15 residues in the CDR3. The V and J ends lost 1 base and 0 bases respectively, with 5 bases between them. CDR1 is SGHTS, CDR2 YDEGEE, per germline. Here the CDR3 DNA reads TGTGCCAGCAGCTTGTGGAGCTCTGGGGCCAACGTCCTGACTTTC. This gives the protein CASSLWSSGANVLTF. Combining the CDR3 with reference TRBV5-8 and TRBJ2-6 gives the whole variable domain EAGVTQSPTHLIKTRGQQATLRCSPISGHTSVYWYQQALGLGLQFLLWYDEGEERNRGNFPPRFSGRQFPNYSSELNVNALELEDSALYLCASSLWSSGANVLTFGAGSRLTVL.

This clonotype came up a few times. The rearrangement joins TRBV19 to TRBJ1-5; tentatively, D is TRBD1 (5 bases). V shed 1 base and J shed 1 base, with 14 bases lying between them. The CDR3 spans 17 residues. Germline V lookup: CDR1 LNHDA, CDR2 SQIVND (reference sequence). In DNA, the CDR3 is TGTGCCAGTAGTATAGTGAGCGGGACGGACAGCAATCAGCCCCAGCATTTT. It translates to CASSIVSGTDSNQPQHF.

A word on this clonotype: Relative to the germline gene, one junction end is altered; a read error may explain this. The rearrangement uses TRBV27 and TRBJ1-2; 8 nucleotides match TRBD1. The germline V gene has CDR1 MNHEY and CDR2 SMNVEV (reference sequence). The CDR3 extends over 17 amino acids. CDR3 nucleotides: TGTGCCAGCAGTCCCTTGACAGGGGCCTTAGCTAACTTTGGCTACACCTTC. The encoded protein is CASSPLTGALANFGYTF.

The chain uses TRBV7-3 and TRBJ1-1; possible D gene TRBD1, 5 bases. The CDR3 covers 14 residues. Germline V gene data show CDR1 as SGHTA and CDR2 as FQGTGA. Trimming removed 0 bases from V and 8 bases from J, with 13 bases in between. This CDR3 is CASSLTGQGREAFF. In nucleotides, the CDR3 is TGTGCCAGCAGCTTAACGGGGCAAGGCCGGGAAGCTTTCTTT.